Listed below are T cell receptor beta chains from one sample, sequenced in a study of T cells in Graves' hyperthyroidism and ophthalmopathy. A single record per CDR3 protein comes from TCRdb applying MiXCR to the multiplex PCR reads. Among around 620,000 distinct CDR3 sequences listed, roughly 16% were seen once. Sequenced: blood. These receptors were taken from a woman aged 30 to 39 with Graves' hyperthyroidism. The CDR3 runs from the conserved cysteine through the conserved F or W. The D gene is left open where the match is weak. Not all rows give a size; the values are once, few, many and, for expanded clones, a class.

j_call v_call clone_size d_call cdr3_nt cdr3_aa
TRBJ2-1 TRBV10-3 few TRBD2 TGTGCCATCAGCAGACTAGCGGGACAATTCAATGAGCAGTTCTTC CAISRLAGQFNEQFF
TRBJ2-1 TRBV13 few TRBD2 TGTGCCAGCAGCTTAGGCACTGGACTAGAAGGCAATGAGCAGTTCTTC CASSLGTGLEGNEQFF
TRBJ2-1 TRBV29-1 many NA TGCAGCGTTGTGGGGACACCGAGCTCCTACAATGAGCAGTTCTTC CSVVGTPSSYNEQFF
TRBJ1-5 TRBV6-5 NA NA TGTGCCAGCAGTTACTCCCCCGATAGCAATCAGCCCCAGCATTTT CASSYSPDSNQPQHF
TRBJ2-1 TRBV6-1 few NA TGTGCCAGCAAGCGGGCAGGGACATACAATGAGCAGTTCTTC CASKRAGTYNEQFF
TRBJ1-1 TRBV6-1 many TRBD1 TGTGCCAGCAGACTCCGGGACAGGGGGACTGAAGCTTTCTTT CASRLRDRGTEAFF
TRBJ2-3 TRBV7-3 NA NA TGTGCCAGCAGCTTAAATCCGCTGCGGGCTAGCACAGATACGCAGTATTTT CASSLNPLRASTDTQYF
TRBJ1-2 TRBV25-1 few NA TGTGCCAGCAGTGAATTGACCGCCTTTTATGGCTACACCTTC CASSELTAFYGYTF
TRBJ2-5 TRBV5-5 NA NA TGTGCCAGCAGATACGGGGGAGGACAAGAGACCCAGTACTTC CASRYGGGQETQYF
TRBJ1-1 TRBV6-1 NA NA TGTGCCAGCGTCGAGTGGAACACTGAAGCTTTCTTT CASVEWNTEAFF
TRBJ2-1 TRBV19 NA NA TGTGCCAGTAGTATAACCAGGGACTCCTACAATGAGCAGTTCTTC CASSITRDSYNEQFF
TRBJ1-1 TRBV27 NA TRBD1 TGTGCCAGCCGGGCTCTGGACAGGGGAGATTGGACTGAAGCTTTCTTT CASRALDRGDWTEAFF
TRBJ2-1 TRBV24-1 NA TRBD2 TGTGCCACCAGTACGCTAGCGGGAGGTGGTGAGCAGTTCTTC CATSTLAGGGEQFF
TRBJ2-3 TRBV7-9 few TRBD2 TGTGCCAGCAGCTACCCGGGACTAGCGGGAGATACGCAGTATTTT CASSYPGLAGDTQYF
TRBJ2-5 TRBV9 NA NA TGTGCCAGCAGCGTAGCCCAGGGCCACCAAGAGACCCATTACTTC CASSVAQGHQETHYF
TRBJ2-7 TRBV10-3 once NA TGTGCCATCAGTGAGGGTCTAGCCGGGGAGCAGTACTTC CAISEGLAGEQYF
TRBJ2-5 TRBV11-1 many TRBD2 TGTGCCAGCAGCCTGATAGCGGGAGCCCAAGAGACCCAGTACTTC CASSLIAGAQETQYF
TRBJ1-1 TRBV30 many TRBD1 TGTGCCTGGAGAAAAGCGACAGGGACAAGGAACACTGAAGCTTTCTTT CAWRKATGTRNTEAFF
TRBJ1-2 TRBV12-3/TRBV12-4 NA NA TGTGCCAGCAGCCGTACAGGGTACGGCTATGGCTACACCTTC CASSRTGYGYGYTF
TRBJ1-5 TRBV2 few NA TGTGCCAGCACCCAGCAGGTCAATCAGCCCCAGCATTTT CASTQQVNQPQHF